The entry below describes one T cell receptor beta chain. Its antigen is unknown. These data come from a study of vaccination and CD4 T cells after COVID-19. V lost 4 bases to trimming and J lost 4 bases; unmatched junction nucleotides: 5. The CDR3 runs 14 residues. The germline CDR1 and CDR2 sequences are LNHDA and SQIVND (reference sequence). The Oncomine TCR Beta short-read assay sequenced DNA from cultured CD4+ T cells. TCRdb reprocessed the PCR reads via MiXCR and lists one record per CDR3 protein. The sample lists around 19,000 distinct CDR3 sequences, around 60% occurring once. Described treatment: approximately 10-day PBMC culture with coronavirus spike peptide pools or control peptides (ViraFEST assay). Alongside about 9.1 IU/ml IL-2 and about 9.1 ug/ml peptide pools, PBMCs were cultured at some 2 million per well.

The clonotype was recovered from a human donor who had recovered from COVID-19. The source was CD4+ T cells from blood, cultured in vitro, collected after SARS-CoV-2 vaccination. J is TRBJ1-2 and V is TRBV19, with TRBD1 identical over 8 bases. The CDR3 DNA reads as TGTGCCAGTAGTAACCGGGACAGGAGCTATGGCTACACCTTC. This sequence encodes CASSNRDRSYGYTF.